The text below deals with one TCR beta chain. This sample was taken from a study of blood T cell repertoires in COVID-19. Overall study: Donors in the United States, Italy and Spain gave samples during acute or convalescent COVID-19. T cells, B-cell-depleted T cells, or PBMCs provided the cDNA or gDNA that served as material.

Original handling: Amplifying reference gene primers gave estimates of nucleated cell counts. The assay was immunoSEQ multiplex PCR, and TCRdb's table has in-frame clones only and misses some. Clonal size and the V and J genes are those of that table, whereas D and trimming came from the DNA. The profile covers some 100,000 clones, with around 85% appearing a single time and around 13% taken by the ten largest. The V end lost 6 bases, the J end lost 0 bases, and 8 bases lay between the germline ends. The germline V gene encodes CDR1 MNHEY and CDR2 SVGAGI. This CDR3 is built from 13 residues. This clonotype was obtained from a human donor in a cohort sampled during active COVID-19. The sample taken for sequencing was peripheral blood. This chain connects TRBV6-5 to TRBJ1-2, with D hard to call. The CDR3 sequence: CASSRTSNYGYTF. The CDR3 DNA follows: TGTGCCAGCAGCCGTACATCTAACTATGGCTACACCTTC.